This T cell receptor beta chain appears in the sequencing data of a study of blood T cell repertoires in COVID-19. Study-wide context: Specimens from acute and convalescent COVID-19 originated in the United States, Italy and Spain.

Authors' analysis steps: Researchers report that nucleated cell counts were estimated from reference gene primer amplification. TCRdb's copy holds only in-frame clones and misses some; the assay was immunoSEQ multiplex PCR. V, J and clone size reflect that table, while D and trimming were determined from the DNA. Of about 230,000 clones listed, over 65% were seen once; the top ten hold under 3%. This clonotype originated in a woman aged 70-85 years with active or convalescent COVID-19. The sample comprised peripheral blood.

The CDR3 sequence: CASRADSRETQYF. CDR3 nucleotides: TGCGCCAGCAGAGCGGACAGCCGAGAGACCCAGTACTTC. The rearrangement uses TRBV10-1 and TRBJ2-5, with D possibly TRBD1 on 6 matching bases. Germline V lookup: CDR1 WNHNN, CDR2 SYGVQD (reference sequence). The CDR3 is made up of 13 amino acids. V was trimmed by 6 bases and J by 4 bases, leaving 12 bases between them.